This T cell receptor beta chain is from a study of OX40 agonist ivuxolimab in advanced cancers. In the study overall: Ivuxolimab was an agonistic, fully human IgG2 monoclonal antibody directed against OX40 (CD134), a costimulatory receptor. The purpose of peripheral TCRbeta sequencing was to test whether ivuxolimab changed TCR sequence diversity and led to clonal T-cell expansion. The paper reports the monotherapy dose-escalation portion (N of about 56 patients) of the phase I ivuxolimab trial. In the dose-escalation cohort, around 80% of patients were male, and the mean age was approximately 60 years with a range of roughly 20 to 80. Three dose-escalation patients achieved partial responses, one with hepatocellular carcinoma and two with cutaneous melanoma. Prior anti-PD-1, anti-PD-L1 or anti-CTLA-4 therapy was permitted, and about 40% of dose-escalation patients had received checkpoint inhibitors. Of the approximately 54 patients in dose escalation, around 19 had hepatocellular carcinoma, about 15 had melanoma, 9 had renal cell carcinoma and 9 had head and neck cancer. Intravenous ivuxolimab was administered to patients every 2 weeks at six dose levels: 0.01, 0.1, 0.3, 1.5, 3 and 10 mg/kg. On the study overall, not on this receptor specifically: Low levels of normalized T-cell clonal expansion were also seen in some patients who did not respond. After ivuxolimab, more expanded clones were found on average in CD8+ T cells than in CD4+ T cells. At doses of 0.1 to 3.0 mg/kg, clonal expansion of both CD4+ and CD8+ blood T cells was observed from baseline to week 6. Partial responders in the 0.1-3.0 mg/kg groups had among the lowest normalized peripheral clonal expansion, especially among CD8+ T cells. Which antigens the clonally expanded peripheral T cells were specific for was not determined.

Genomic DNA was isolated from the sorted cells so that the TCRbeta CDR3 region could be sequenced. TCRbeta CDR3 regions were sequenced using the immunoSEQ Assay. Here the immuneACCESS table is served through TCRdb, limited to in-frame sequences with V and J called. Missing clones are a known gap in these copies; in checked studies unresolved V genes cover under half, and the rest lacks a known reason. The sample table shows roughly 48,000 clones, and 75% to 80% are seen once. 7.9% of the sample is taken by the ten largest. The trial excluded patients who had a history of autoimmune disease or were on systemic immunosuppression. Peripheral blood for TCR sequencing was collected from all dose cohorts at baseline, on cycle 4 day 1, and on cycle 7 day 1. The samples were drawn from a first-in-human, open-label, multicenter phase I dose-escalation trial of ivuxolimab. Adults with locally advanced or metastatic melanoma, renal cell carcinoma, hepatocellular carcinoma or head and neck squamous cell carcinoma were enrolled in the trial. Before TCR sequencing, CD4+ T cells and CD8+ T cells from peripheral blood were sorted into separate populations.

According to the germline V gene (reference sequence), CDR1 reads GTSNPN and CDR2 reads SVGIG. V is clipped by 2 bases and J by 4 bases, and the sequence between their germline boundaries is 12 bases long. Its CDR3 holds 14 amino acids, cysteine through phenylalanine. Only the CDR3 region is kept as DNA, spanning 42 bases read in frame from base 1. Of note for this clone: This receptor's antigen is unknown. Base qualities are missing; no much larger clone stands one base away.

This clonotype originated in an adult with an advanced solid tumor such as melanoma, head and neck, liver or kidney cancer. The sequence is built from TRBV30 and TRBJ1-3, with the identity of the D gene unclear. Sequenced here: CD4+ or CD8+ T cells sorted from blood, sampled in a trial of the OX40 agonist ivuxolimab. CDR3 protein: CAWSRGSSGNTIYF. The bases read TGTGCCTGGAGTCGGGGATCGTCGGGAAACACCATATATTTT.